This T cell receptor (beta chain) was sequenced during a study of T-cell memory formation after mild COVID-19 (dated by TCRdb to the early 2020s). The study in broad terms: TCR sequence clusters from the two donors were largely donor specific. Longitudinal TCRalpha and TCRbeta repertoire sequencing tracked T-cell clones expanding and contracting after mild COVID-19 in two donors. Two young, previously healthy adult volunteers made up the cohort, one male and one female. Overall study outcomes, separate from this receptor: SARS-CoV-2 specificity was not confirmed for the second-wave clones peaking on day 37. Contracting CD4+ clones turned up mainly in the CM and EM memory subsets, whereas EMRA was where CD8+ clones were enriched. The study covered only a couple of mild cases, and larger cohorts including severe cases with pre-infection samples were considered necessary. Some responding clones were found in pre-infection memory, which suggests that pre-existing cross-reactive memory T cells took part in the SARS-CoV-2 response. Balanced CD4/CD8 phenotypes were observed for clones contracting from day 15 to 85, whereas a bias towards CD4+ was observed for a second wave of clones expanding from day 15 to 37.

Ficoll-Paque density gradient centrifugation was used to isolate PBMCs. Germline trimming amounts to 7 bases on V and 9 bases on J, with 11 as the count of junction bases outside the gene matches. From the cysteine up to the phenylalanine, the CDR3 has a length of 12 residues. Only the CDR3 DNA is retained, 36 bases long and in frame from the first base. The CDR1 and CDR2 encoded by the germline V gene are SQVTM and ANQGSEA. Sequenced on an Illumina NovaSeq 6000. Using 5'RACE with constant-segment primers, TCRalpha and TCRbeta cDNA libraries were constructed, with sample barcodes and unique molecular identifiers added in the process. RNA was extracted from every sample with Trizol reagent. Library amplification was performed in two PCR steps, and a second sample barcode and Illumina TruSeq adapters were introduced in the second step. Sequencing of the libraries was done on an Illumina NovaSeq, producing 2 x 150 bp paired-end reads. In the source study's methods: The reads were demultiplexed and collapsed into UMI-guided consensus sequences using migec v1.2.7. Using mixcr v2.1.11, UMI consensuses were aligned to TRA and TRB V and J templates and then assembled into clonotypes. A clonotype was counted as expanded or contracted only when both edgeR and NoisET called the clonotype significant, with the noise models trained on biological replicates. edgeR calls used a false discovery rate-adjusted p below 0.01 and a log2 fold-change threshold of 1. As an exploratory analysis of dynamics, max-normalized trajectories of the 1000 most abundant clonotypes were examined with PCA combined with hierarchical clustering. The CD4 or CD8 phenotype of responding clones was assigned using the separately sequenced CD4+ and CD8+ repertoires. Through fastp at Q25 and MiXCR, TCRdb rebuilt clones from the public reads, retaining in-frame beta chains. Rows merge per CDR3 protein into single entries with the most common DNA and genes. The V and J calls reflect TCRdb's pipeline rather than the authors' work. Within this sample are about 200,000 distinct CDR3 sequences, with 9.5% of them counted one time only. The top ten constitute roughly 3.5% of the sample.

Concerning this clonotype: Its specific antigen is unknown. Per-nucleotide qualities are absent, and no much larger clonotype sits a single base away.

The chain was built from TRBV29-1 and TRBJ2-7, with 8 bases aligning to TRBD1. This TCR derives from a man younger than 35 who had mild COVID-19 (a few samples of this study predate the infection). The sample titles of this study are shuffled in the database, so cell type and time point are left out; the donor was told from shared clones. The sample consisted of PBMCs or a T cell subset sorted from them (not recorded which). The CDR3 is CSAGQEKIVQYF. The DNA reads as follows: TGCAGCGCGGGACAGGAAAAAATCGTGCAGTACTTC.